The 27 T cell receptor beta chains reported below all come from one sample, sequenced in a study of blood T cell repertoires in COVID-19 (TCRdb year 2020). The receptor library was made with the immunoSEQ multiplex PCR assay. Not all clones reach the TCRdb copy of this immuneACCESS table, which keeps in-frame sequences only. Checked studies attribute under half of the gap to unresolved V genes and leave the rest unexplained. This sample is represented by hundreds of thousands of clones; 85% of them were singletons. Jointly, the top ten make up just under 1% of the sample. The source material was peripheral blood. All receptors come from a man in his forties or fifties with acute or convalescent COVID-19.

This sequence joins TRBV25-1 and TRBJ1-1, with a possible D match to TRBD1 (6 bases). The germline V and J ends were trimmed by 6 bases and 2 bases, with 19 bases remaining between them. The germline V gene encodes CDR1 MGHDK and CDR2 SYGVNS. The CDR3 has 16 amino acids. CDR3 DNA: TGTGCCAGCAGGTTCGCAGGGGCTAGGGGCAACACTGAAGCTTTCTTT. Translated: CASRFAGARGNTEAFF. The full variable domain, rest sourced from reference TRBV25-1 and TRBJ1-1, is EADIYQTPRYLVIGTGKKITLECSQTMGHDKMYWYQQDPGMELHLIHYSYGVNSTEKGDLSSESTVSRIRTEHFPLTLESARPSHTSQYLCASRFAGARGNTEAFFGQGTRLTVV.

The V and J genes are TRBV10-3 and TRBJ1-1, with 8 bases that match TRBD1. CDR1 and CDR2 (germline): ENHRY, SYGVKD. The CDR3 is 13 amino acids. The V gene end was trimmed by 6 bases and the J gene end by 5 bases; junction bases not matched to a gene: 5. CDR3 in amino acids: CAIRQGERTEAFF. The CDR3 DNA reads as TGTGCCATCAGACAGGGGGAGAGGACTGAAGCTTTCTTT.

The chain links TRBV28 to TRBJ1-1; 8 nucleotides match TRBD1. Unmatched junction bases numbered 6, after V lost 2 bases and J lost 4 bases. CDR1 is MDHEN and CDR2 is SYDVKM in the germline V gene. There are 15 residues in the CDR3. The CDR3 protein is CASSLPGGAGTEAFF. The CDR3 nucleotides read TGTGCCAGCAGTTTACCAGGGGGCGCAGGCACTGAAGCTTTCTTT.

V is TRBV27 and J is TRBJ1-6; possibly TRBD1 for D (5 bases). Trimming left V 7 bases short and J 4 bases short, with 11 bases between. The CDR3 length is 14 residues. In germline, CDR1 is MNHEY, CDR2 SMNVEV (reference sequence). CDR3 region: CASMAGAYNSPLHF. Written as DNA, the CDR3 is TGTGCCAGCATGGCTGGGGCATATAATTCACCCCTCCACTTT.

The chain employs TRBV4-2 and TRBJ1-3; D ambiguous. Per the germline V gene, CDR1 is LGHNA and CDR2 is YNFKEQ. CDR3 length: 15 residues. Trimming removed 0 bases at V and 4 bases at J, with 10 bases between. CDR3 protein: CASSQEQPRGNTIYF. The CDR3, as DNA: TGTGCCAGCAGCCAAGAACAGCCTCGCGGAAACACCATATATTTT.

The V and J genes are TRBV3-1 (or the pseudogene TRBV3-2) and TRBJ2-7, with D possibly being TRBD2 (5 bases). The CDR3 sequence is 14 residues long. Per germline, CDR1 LGHDT and CDR2 YNNKEL (reference sequence). The V gene lost 6 bases and the J gene lost 1 base, with 13 bases spanning the gap. CDR3 bases: TGTGCCAGCAGACGGGGTCAAGATTCCTACGAGCAGTACTTC. This sequence encodes CASRRGQDSYEQYF.

This clone was counted between two and nine times. This sequence joins TRBV6-5 and TRBJ1-2, with a possible D match to TRBD1 (5 bases). V dropped 6 bases and J dropped 0 bases, with 8 bases sitting between them. This CDR3 is 13 amino acids long. Looked up from germline, CDR1 is MNHEY and CDR2 is SVGAGI. The DNA of the CDR3 is TGTGCCAGCAGGCCGGGGGCTAACTATGGCTACACCTTC. Its translation is CASRPGANYGYTF.

The V gene is TRBV28, the J gene TRBJ1-5, with 9 nucleotides matching TRBD1. J lost 5 bases, V lost 6 bases, and 2 bases had no gene match. The CDR3 extends over 13 amino acids. Germline V gives CDR1 MDHEN, CDR2 SYDVKM. The CDR3, as DNA: TGTGCCAGCAGCACAGGGGGCTATCAGCCCCAGCATTTT. It encodes CASSTGGYQPQHF. Drawing the rest from reference TRBV28 and TRBJ1-5, the complete variable domain is DVKVTQSSRYLVKRTGEKVFLECVQDMDHENMFWYRQDPGLGLRLIYFSYDVKMKEKGDIPEGYSVSREKKERFSLILESASTNQTSMYLCASSTGGYQPQHFGDGTRLSIL.

This clone was counted a single time. The rearrangement links TRBV9 to TRBJ1-1, with 7 bases identical to TRBD1. Germline CDR1 SGDLS, CDR2 YYNGEE. The CDR3 is made up of 15 amino acids. Trimming cost V 0 bases and J 1 base; bases outside gene matches: 3. The CDR3 DNA reads as TGTGCCAGCAGCGTAGAAGGGACAGCGAACACTGAAGCTTTCTTT. Amino acids: CASSVEGTANTEAFF. The variable domain in full, completed from reference TRBV9 and TRBJ1-1, reads DSGVTQTPKHLITATGQRVTLRCSPRSGDLSVYWYQQSLDQGLQFLIQYYNGEERAKGNILERFSAQQFPDLHSELNLSSLELGDSALYFCASSVEGTANTEAFFGQGTRLTVV.

The V gene is TRBV6-2 or TRBV6-3, the J gene TRBJ1-6, with unresolved D. This CDR3 has 16 amino acids. V was shortened by 1 base and J by 0 bases, with 7 bases between the two germline ends. Germline V CDR1 and CDR2: MNHEY, SVGEGT. CDR3: CASSYLQNSYNSPLHF. CDR3 bases: TGTGCCAGCAGTTACTTACAGAACTCCTATAATTCACCCCTCCACTTT.

This chain joins TRBV29-1 and TRBJ2-5; D is perhaps TRBD2 (6 bases). Trimming took off 6 bases at V and 3 bases at J, with 14 bases between the two ends. The CDR3 covers 13 residues. CDR1 SQVTM and CDR2 ANQGSEA come from the germline V gene. The CDR3 DNA reads as TGCAGCGTCGGGGAGGCTTGGGAAGAGACCCAGTACTTC. Its protein is CSVGEAWEETQYF.

This chain uses TRBV18 with TRBJ1-4; no firm D call. CDR1 KGHSH and CDR2 LQKENI come from the germline V gene. This CDR3 spans 13 amino acids. The V end lost 6 bases, the J end lost 0 bases, and 5 bases lay between the germline ends. The CDR3 coding sequence is TGTGCCAGCTCCCCCTCAACTAATGAAAAACTGTTTTTT. This gives the protein CASSPSTNEKLFF.

The V gene is TRBV11-2, the J gene TRBJ2-5; no firm D call. Trimming shortened V by 5 bases and J by 1 base, and 11 bases separated the two germline ends. This CDR3 region has 14 residues. Germline values: CDR1 SGHAT, CDR2 FQNNGV. CDR3 coding DNA: TGTGCCAGCAGCCCGAGCCGCCGCCAAGAGACCCAGTACTTC. The encoded protein is CASSPSRRQETQYF.

This chain links TRBV3-1 (or the pseudogene TRBV3-2) with TRBJ1-1; D not certain. The CDR3 loop spans 13 amino acids. CDR1 and CDR2 (germline): LGHDT, YNNKEL (reference sequence). Trimming removed 1 base at V and 0 bases at J, with 3 bases between. CDR3 bases: TGTGCCAGCAGCCAAGCCGTGAACACTGAAGCTTTCTTT. The encoded protein is CASSQAVNTEAFF.

This chain links TRBV29-1 with TRBJ2-1; no clear D. Deletions cut 2 bases from V and 6 bases from J, with 5 bases between. Per germline, CDR1 SQVTM and CDR2 ANQGSEA. This CDR3 contains 11 residues. The CDR3 here is CSVETGNEQFF. DNA of the CDR3: TGCAGCGTTGAAACGGGCAATGAGCAGTTCTTC.

In its sample, this clone was seen once. This rearrangement joins TRBV10-3 to TRBJ1-4; D call uncertain. V lost 4 bases and J lost 3, with 12 bases in between. CDR1 is ENHRY, CDR2 SYGVKD, per germline. CDR3 size: 15 residues. This CDR3 reads CAISASGLPNEKLFF. DNA of the CDR3: TGTGCCATCAGTGCTTCGGGGTTGCCTAATGAAAAACTGTTTTTT.

The chain joins TRBV9 to TRBJ2-2; TRBD2 matches at 8 bases. V lost 3 bases, J lost 4 bases, and 2 bases stayed unmatched. CDR3 size: 14 residues. Germline assignment: CDR1 SGDLS and CDR2 YYNGEE. In DNA, the CDR3 is TGTGCCAGCAGCGGCCGGGGGGGCACCGGGGAGCTGTTTTTT. This sequence encodes CASSGRGGTGELFF.

The CDR3 DNA reads TGTGCCAGCAGCTGGACCGGGGGGCCGAGTTCAGATACGCAGTATTTT. Translation gives CASSWTGGPSSDTQYF. The chain links TRBV7-8 to TRBJ2-3; D possibly corresponds to TRBD2 (7 bases). The CDR3 totals 16 residues. The V end lost 4 bases, the J end lost 4 bases, and 18 bases lay between the germline ends. CDR1 SGHVS and CDR2 FQNEAQ come from the germline V gene.

This chain connects TRBV9 to TRBJ1-2, with TRBD1 identical over 7 bases. The CDR3 extends over 16 amino acids. The V segment lost 0 bases and the J segment 3 bases; nucleotides outside the gene matches: 8. CDR1 and CDR2 (germline): SGDLS, YYNGEE. The CDR3 sequence is CASSVGSTGVHYGYTF. DNA of the CDR3: TGTGCCAGCAGCGTAGGGTCAACAGGGGTCCACTATGGCTACACCTTC.

The chain links TRBV6-5 to TRBJ1-2; 10 bases align to TRBD1. Germline CDR1 is MNHEY and CDR2 is SVGAGI. This CDR3 spans 13 amino acids. V was pared by 5 bases and J by 8 bases, with 5 bases of the junction left unmatched. The CDR3 here is CASSPGQGPGYTF. CDR3 nucleotides: TGTGCCAGCAGTCCGGGACAGGGGCCGGGCTACACCTTC.

This chain links TRBV29-1 with TRBJ2-7; 10 nucleotides line up with TRBD2. The germline V gene has CDR1 SQVTM and CDR2 ANQGSEA. There are 13 residues in the CDR3. V lost 4 bases to trimming and J lost 2 bases; unmatched junction nucleotides: 2. The CDR3 here is CSVGSGGAYEQYF. The CDR3 bases are TGCAGCGTTGGGAGCGGGGGGGCCTACGAGCAGTACTTC.

The chain uses TRBV11-2 and TRBJ1-2; 7 nucleotides line up with TRBD1. Germline assignment: CDR1 SGHAT and CDR2 FQNNGV. The CDR3 has 15 amino acids. Unmatched junction bases numbered 4, after V lost 1 base and J lost 2 bases. CDR3 coding DNA: TGTGCCAGCAGCTTAGGCGCAGGGGGAAACTATGGCTACACCTTC. Protein: CASSLGAGGNYGYTF.

This clone was seen more than once but under ten times. V and J are TRBV10-3 and TRBJ1-2; TRBD1 matches at 8 bases. The CDR3 consists of 16 residues. After removal of 7 bases from V and 3 bases from J, the junction contained 13 bases not matched to a gene. Germline V gene lookup returns CDR1 ENHRY and CDR2 SYGVKD. The DNA for the CDR3 is TGTGCCATCACCTCTCGGGAGCAGGGGGCATACTATGGCTACACCTTC. This gives the protein CAITSREQGAYYGYTF.

The CDR3: CASSKGAGHSGNTIYF. DNA for the CDR3: TGTGCCAGCAGCAAAGGAGCCGGTCACTCTGGAAACACCATATATTTT. The chain has TRBV21-1 and TRBJ1-3. TRBV21-1 is recorded as a pseudogene. The CDR3 extends over 16 amino acids.

V gene TRBV6-5 combines with J gene TRBJ1-6; 9 bases fit TRBD1. Germline V gene sequence: CDR1 MNHEY, CDR2 SVGAGI. V was clipped by 4 bases and J by 8 bases; unmatched bases: 6. The CDR3 covers 15 residues. This chain's CDR3 is CASSFNRDRDSPLHF. In DNA form, the CDR3 reads TGTGCCAGCAGTTTTAACCGGGACAGGGATTCACCCCTCCACTTT.

V is TRBV4-3 and J is TRBJ1-4; TRBD1 matches at 10 bases. Germline V lookup: CDR1 LGHNA, CDR2 YSLEER. There are 14 residues in the CDR3. Trimming cost V 3 bases and J 5 bases; bases outside gene matches: 0. The CDR3 nucleotides read TGCGCCAGCAGCCAGGGACAGGGGAATGAAAAACTGTTTTTT. Translated: CASSQGQGNEKLFF.

The J gene is TRBJ1-2, the V gene TRBV3-1 (or the pseudogene TRBV3-2), with D tentatively TRBD1 (6 bases). Germline loops: CDR1 LGHDT, CDR2 YNNKEL (reference sequence). The CDR3 has 15 residues. V was trimmed by 2 bases and J by 0 bases, leaving 10 bases between them. The DNA for the CDR3 is TGTGCCAGCAGCCAAATGGGACATTCTAACTATGGCTACACCTTC. Translated: CASSQMGHSNYGYTF.